Shown below are 31 T cell receptor beta chains from a single sample sequenced in a study of T cell clonality in common variable immunodeficiency. Study-level results: Reportedly, TCR beta sequences from common variable immunodeficiency showed fewer deletions and N-nucleotide insertions.

Their antigens are not known. Repertoires were generated with immunoSEQ multiplex PCR, while TCRdb's copy carries only in-frame clones and drops some. The repertoire consists of tens of thousands of clones, none detected only once. Sequenced sample: peripheral blood mononuclear cells. The source of these receptors is a human donor with common variable immunodeficiency.

This clone showed up just a few times. With the read ending 3 residues before the CDR3 end, the germline J gene is used to fill in that end. The chain uses TRBV18 and TRBJ2-7; 11 bases agree with TRBD2. J gave up 4 bases and V 1 base, and 3 bases lay outside the gene matches. This CDR3 region has 15 residues. Germline V gene lookup returns CDR1 KGHSH and CDR2 LQKENI. The CDR3 reads CASSPRLAGKYEQYF. CDR3 DNA (partial): TGTGCCAGCTCACCACGACTAGCGGGAAAGTACGAG.

The sample holds many counts of this clone. The CDR3 is CAWGRLANEQFF. The part of the CDR3 DNA that was read is TGTGCCTGGGGTAGACTAGCCAATGAG. The chain combines TRBV30 with TRBJ2-1; 7 bases are a match to TRBD2. Coverage ceases 3 residues before the CDR3 finishes, and the germline J gene fills in the end. Losses at the gene ends were 5 bases for V and 6 bases for J; bases not matched to a gene: 4. The germline CDR1 and CDR2 sequences are GTSNPN and SVGIG (reference sequence). This CDR3 region has 12 residues.

Only a few counts were recorded for this clone. The read terminates 3 residues ahead of where the CDR3 ends, so the germline J gene completes it. This chain uses TRBV19 with TRBJ2-3; the match to TRBD2 covers 9 bases. The CDR3 runs 16 residues. Germline values: CDR1 LNHDA, CDR2 SQIVND (reference sequence). The ends lost 1 base at V and 4 bases at J; junction bases unmatched: 6. The CDR3: CASSIVGGGAADTQYF. The part of the CDR3 DNA that was read is TGTGCCAGTAGTATAGTTGGCGGGGGGGCAGCAGATACG.

Of note for this clone: Sequencing ends 3 residues short of the CDR3 end; the germline J gene provides the rest. This chain connects TRBV18 to TRBJ2-7; maybe TRBD1 (5 bases). Trimming removed 4 bases from V and 0 bases from J, with 13 bases in between. This CDR3 region has 15 residues. The germline V gene has CDR1 KGHSH and CDR2 LQKENI. CDR3 residues: CASSLTGSLSYEQYF. The part of the CDR3 DNA that was read is TGTGCCAGCTCACTAACAGGTTCCCTCTCCTACGAG.

This clone was counted between two and nine times. The CDR3 extends 3 residues past the end of the read, so its final part is completed from the germline J gene. The V gene is TRBV20-1, the J gene TRBJ2-1; tentative D call: TRBD2 (5 bases). V lost 1 base and J lost 4, with 17 bases in between. Germline-derived CDR1 and CDR2 are DFQATT and SNEGSKA (reference sequence). This CDR3 is 16 amino acids long. The CDR3 loop reads CSARGPADRFYNEQFF. The part of the CDR3 DNA that was read is TGCAGTGCTAGAGGACCAGCGGACCGCTTTTACAATGAG.

Of note for this clone: Read sequence stops 3 residues before the CDR3 end, and the germline J gene provides the missing end. The rearrangement joins TRBV2 to TRBJ1-1; 7 bases match TRBD1. The V and J ends lost 11 bases and 5 bases, in that order; junction bases with no gene match: 20. Germline lookup yields CDR1 SNHLY and CDR2 FYNNEI. CDR3 length: 16 residues. CDR3 residues: CASKRQGFNGVTEAFF. Incomplete CDR3 DNA: TGTGCCTCGAAACGACAGGGATTCAATGGAGTGACTGAA.

This clone has more than one count but fewer than ten. The DNA ends 3 residues before the CDR3 does, and the rest of the CDR3 is filled in from the germline J gene. The rearrangement links TRBV7-2 to TRBJ2-7; D may be TRBD2 (6 bases). Germline values: CDR1 SGHTA, CDR2 FQGNSA. V was clipped by 1 base and J by 3 bases, with 13 bases between them. The CDR3 length is 15 residues. Incomplete CDR3 DNA: TGTGCCAGCAGCTTAGTCGAGGGACTCCTCTACGAG. Protein: CASSLVEGLLYE. The entire CDR3 sequence reads CASSLVEGLLYEQYF.

This clone was found many times. The DNA ends 3 residues before the CDR3 does, and the rest of the CDR3 is filled in from the germline J gene. The J gene is TRBJ2-7, the V gene TRBV7-8, with 8 bases fitting TRBD2. CDR3 length: 16 residues. Trimming removed 5 bases from V and 0 bases from J; junction bases left unmatched: 9. Germline V gene sequence: CDR1 SGHVS, CDR2 FQNEAQ. The sequenced part of the CDR3 DNA is TGTGCCAGCAGCGTATACACTAGCGGAGTCTCCTACGAG. Translating it yields CASSVYTSGVSYE. The full CDR3 protein is CASSVYTSGVSYEQYF.

With regard to this clone: The sequenced fragment ends 3 residues before the CDR3 boundary, so the rest is inferred from the germline J gene. V is TRBV2 and J is TRBJ2-7; 9 nucleotides line up with TRBD2. After removal of 5 bases from V and 0 bases from J, the junction contained 5 bases not matched to a gene. The CDR3 runs to 15 residues. Germline V lookup: CDR1 SNHLY, CDR2 FYNNEI. CDR3 DNA, as far as it was read: TGTGCCAGCAGTATGACTAGCGGACGCTCCTACGAG. It encodes CASSMTSGRSYE. The entire CDR3 reads CASSMTSGRSYEQYF.

As to this clone: The DNA ends 3 residues before the CDR3 does, and the rest of the CDR3 is filled in from the germline J gene. The rearrangement links TRBV7-9 to TRBJ2-3; TRBD1 matches at 10 bases. This CDR3 has 15 amino acids. V shed 3 bases and J 5 bases; nucleotides not matched to a gene: 5. CDR1 and CDR2 from the germline V gene are SEHNR and FQNEAQ (reference sequence). The DNA read from the CDR3 is TGTGCCAGCAGCTTTGGACAGGGGGGAGGAGATACG. This translates into CASSFGQGGGDT. The CDR3 as a whole reads CASSFGQGGGDTQYF. Full variable domain (outside the CDR3, taken from reference TRBV7-9 and TRBJ2-3): DTGVSQNPRHKITKRGQNVTFRCDPISEHNRLYWYRQTLGQGPEFLTYFQNEAQLEKSRLLSDRFSAERPKGSFSTLEIQRTEQGDSAMYLCASSFGQGGGDTQYFGPGTRLTVL.

This clone came up a few times. Read sequence stops 3 residues before the CDR3 end, and the germline J gene provides the missing end. This chain uses TRBV18 with TRBJ1-2; D remains unclear. CDR1 is KGHSH and CDR2 is LQKENI in the germline V gene. The CDR3 is made up of 14 amino acids. V was clipped by 5 bases and J by 2 bases, with 12 bases between them. CDR3 DNA, as far as it was read: TGTGCCAGCTCAATCCAGCGGGGAAACTATGGC. This codes for CASSIQRGNYG. The complete CDR3 sequence is CASSIQRGNYGYTF.

The sample holds a few counts of this clone. Here the CDR3 reads CASSAGTGGPYNEQFF. The CDR3 bases that were read are TGTGCCAGCAGTGCCGGGACAGGGGGACCCTACAATGAG. V and J are TRBV6-1 and TRBJ2-1; 11 bases match TRBD1. The read terminates 3 residues ahead of where the CDR3 ends, so the germline J gene completes it. V shed 4 bases and J 2 bases; nucleotides not matched to a gene: 4. The CDR3 totals 16 residues. Germline CDR1 and CDR2: MNHNS and SASEGT.

This clone was detected many times. The read ends 3 residues before the CDR3 terminus; that terminus is restored from the germline J gene. The genes are TRBV2 and TRBJ1-1; 7 positions match TRBD1. From germline, CDR1 is SNHLY and CDR2 FYNNEI. V trimming: 2 bases; J trimming: 6 bases; junction bases outside the gene matches: 3. CDR3 length: 13 residues. The CDR3 loop reads CASSETGAAEAFF. CDR3 DNA (partial): TGTGCCAGCAGTGAAACAGGGGCGGCTGAA.

This clone was seen at least ten times. The CDR3 is cut off 3 residues early in the read; its end comes from the germline J gene. The chain has TRBV29-1 and TRBJ2-1; 10 bases line up with TRBD2. Looked up from germline, CDR1 is SQVTM and CDR2 is ANQGSEA. V lost 5 bases and J lost 5; bases outside the gene matches: 3. This CDR3 contains 13 residues. The CDR3 DNA, read in part, is TGCAGCGTTCGAGCGGGAGGGCACAATGAG. Amino acid sequence: CSVRAGGHNE. The entire CDR3 protein reads CSVRAGGHNEQFF.

This clone occurred many times. The CDR3 goes on 3 residues after the read ends, and that part is filled in from the germline J gene. This rearrangement joins TRBV5-1 to TRBJ1-2; D is possibly TRBD1 (6 bases). The CDR3 sequence is 16 residues long. With 0 bases removed from V and 4 bases from J, the gap between germline ends came to 16 bases. Germline V lookup: CDR1 SGHRS, CDR2 YFSETQ. Here the CDR3 reads CASSLGLGQPPYGYTF. Incomplete CDR3 DNA: TGCGCCAGCAGCTTGGGGCTAGGACAGCCACCCTATGGC.

The sample holds many counts of this clone. Read coverage stops 3 residues before the CDR3 terminus; the germline J gene supplies the remainder. The chain recombines TRBV29-1 with TRBJ2-7, with 10 positions matching TRBD1. With V trimmed by 7 bases and J by 6 bases, 12 bases remained unmatched. The V gene's germline CDR1 is SQVTM and CDR2 ANQGSEA. CDR3 length equals 14 residues. The sequenced part of the CDR3 DNA is TGCAGCGGCGCCGTAGGACAGGGGGGCCTCGAG. It translates to CSGAVGQGGLE. The complete CDR3 protein is CSGAVGQGGLEQYF.

This clone came up a few times. The CDR3 spells CASNGQGGQYNSPLHF. The DNA read from the CDR3 is TGTGCCTCGAATGGACAGGGTGGGCAATATAATTCACCC. The chain combines TRBV30 with TRBJ1-6, with 8 positions matching TRBD1. The CDR3 end falls 3 residues outside the read, so it is completed with the germline J gene. The V gene's germline CDR1 is GTSNPN and CDR2 SVGIG (reference sequence). The CDR3 length is 16 residues. The trim removed 7 bases at V and 4 bases at J, leaving 12 bases unmatched.

The table lists this clone with a few counts. The read terminates 3 residues ahead of where the CDR3 ends, so the germline J gene completes it. The chain is built from TRBV5-1 and TRBJ2-1, with D perhaps TRBD1 or TRBD2 (5 bases each). V was trimmed by 4 bases and J by 8 bases, leaving 16 bases between them. Germline V gene data show CDR1 as SGHRS and CDR2 as YFSETQ. The CDR3 spans 14 residues. The CDR3 here is CASSDEGIVYEQFF. The CDR3 DNA, read in part, is TGCGCCAGCAGCGACGAGGGGATTGTTTATGAG.

This clone occurred many times. The DNA ends 3 residues before the CDR3 does, and the rest of the CDR3 is filled in from the germline J gene. The chain joins TRBV5-1 to TRBJ2-2, with D perhaps matching TRBD1 (7 bases). Germline V gene sequence: CDR1 SGHRS, CDR2 YFSETQ. CDR3 length: 16 residues. V was shortened by 4 bases and J by 1 base, with 14 bases between the two germline ends. CDR3 residues: CASSPAGGMNTGELFF. CDR3 DNA (partial): TGCGCCAGCAGCCCCGCAGGGGGGATGAACACCGGGGAG.

This clone has ten or more counts. Read data end 3 residues before the CDR3 end; the end is taken from the germline J gene. This chain uses TRBV10-1 with TRBJ2-1; maybe TRBD1 (6 bases). Trimming pared 3 bases from V and 8 bases from J, leaving 8 bases between. The CDR3 is 12 amino acids. CDR1 is WNHNN, CDR2 SYGVQD, per germline (reference sequence). CDR3 residues: CASSEDRYEQFF. CDR3 DNA, as far as it was read: TGCGCCAGCAGTGAAGACAGGTATGAG.

This clone was seen more than once but under ten times. The observed sequence ends 3 residues before the CDR3 terminus, with the missing tail filled in from the germline J gene. The V and J genes are TRBV7-9 and TRBJ2-5; the D is unclear. Germline CDR1 SEHNR, CDR2 FQNEAQ (reference sequence). The CDR3 runs 13 residues. The V and J ends lost 5 bases and 6 bases respectively, with 13 bases between them. The CDR3: CASSALAGQTQYF. Incomplete CDR3 DNA: TGTGCCAGCAGCGCTCTGGCTGGGCAGACC.

The table lists this clone with many counts. The missing CDR3 end, 3 residues past where the read stops, is filled in from the germline J gene. The chain links TRBV20-1 to TRBJ2-3; TRBD1 is a possible D gene (5 bases). Looked up from germline, CDR1 is DFQATT and CDR2 is SNEGSKA (reference sequence). Trimming removed 6 bases from V and 1 base from J, with 11 bases in between. The CDR3 covers 13 residues. CDR3 sequence reads: CSAYPTGTDTQYF. The part of the CDR3 DNA that was read is TGCAGTGCCTACCCGACAGGCACAGATACG.

Concerning this clone itself: The sequenced fragment ends 3 residues before the CDR3 boundary, so the rest is inferred from the germline J gene. The chain is built from TRBV11-3 and TRBJ2-7, with D maybe TRBD1 (6 bases). The V end lost 3 bases, the J end lost 5 bases, and 17 bases lay between the germline ends. Per the germline V gene, CDR1 is SGHNT and CDR2 is YENEEA. The CDR3 length is 15 residues. CDR3 DNA, as far as it was read: TGTGCCAGCAGCTTGGGAACAGGGAGCAGCGACGAG. It yields the protein CASSLGTGSSDE. The full CDR3 sequence reads CASSLGTGSSDEQYF.

This clone was counted a few times. The read falls 3 residues short of the CDR3 end, and the missing part is taken from the germline J gene. The J gene is TRBJ2-2, the V gene TRBV11-3; D is possibly TRBD1 (6 bases). V was cut by 1 base and J by 3 bases, with 6 bases left in between. CDR1 SGHNT and CDR2 YENEEA come from the germline V gene. The CDR3 extends over 14 amino acids. This CDR3 is CASSLGTDTGELFF. The DNA read from the CDR3 is TGTGCCAGCAGCTTAGGGACAGACACCGGGGAG.

This clone turned up a few times. The CDR3 goes on 3 residues after the read ends, and that part is filled in from the germline J gene. The rearrangement uses TRBV11-2 and TRBJ2-7; maybe TRBD2 (6 bases). There are 14 residues in the CDR3. Per the germline V gene, CDR1 is SGHAT and CDR2 is FQNNGV. V was trimmed by 0 bases and J by 3 bases, leaving 9 bases between them. CDR3 region: CASSLERELYEQYF. The CDR3 bases that were read are TGTGCCAGCAGCTTAGAGCGGGAACTCTACGAG.

Comment on this clone: The read comes to an end 3 residues before the CDR3 does, leaving the germline J gene to fill in the end. This chain joins TRBV30 and TRBJ2-3; 7 bases agree with TRBD1. V lost 2 bases and J lost 1; bases outside the gene matches: 21. CDR3 length: 20 residues. Germline CDR1 is GTSNPN and CDR2 is SVGIG (reference sequence). The covered CDR3 bases are TGTGCCTGGAGTCCACAACCTCGGCTAGCCAGGGGGTACGGCACAGATACG. As protein: CAWSPQPRLARGYGTDT. The entire CDR3 protein reads CAWSPQPRLARGYGTDTQYF.

A few counts support this clone. With the read ending 3 residues before the CDR3 end, the germline J gene is used to fill in that end. The V gene is TRBV29-1, the J gene TRBJ2-7; D perhaps matches TRBD2 (5 bases). V lost 0 bases and J lost 5, with 14 bases in between. Looked up from germline, CDR1 is SQVTM and CDR2 is ANQGSEA. The CDR3 is made up of 14 amino acids. The part of the CDR3 DNA that was read is TGCAGCGTTGAAGAGGTGAAAGAGGGCCACGAG. This gives the protein CSVEEVKEGHE. The complete CDR3 sequence is CSVEEVKEGHEQYF.

This clone came up many times. The read finishes 3 residues shy of the CDR3 end, and the germline J gene is used to complete it. The genes are TRBV5-1 and TRBJ2-7; TRBD2 aligns across 11 bases. Germline CDR1 reads SGHRS; CDR2 reads YFSETQ. This CDR3 has 16 amino acids. The V gene end was trimmed by 4 bases and the J gene end by 0 bases; junction bases not matched to a gene: 6. This CDR3 reads CASSQSLAGGSYEQYF. Partial CDR3 DNA: TGCGCCAGCAGCCAGAGCCTAGCGGGGGGCTCCTACGAG.

To note about this clone: The read falls 3 residues short of the CDR3 end, and the missing part is taken from the germline J gene. This chain connects TRBV7-3 to TRBJ2-7, with 8 bases matching TRBD2. The CDR3 has 15 residues. Germline V gene data show CDR1 as SGHTA and CDR2 as FQGTGA. The J segment lost 3 bases and the V segment lost 3 bases, leaving 7 bases of the junction unmatched. The sequenced CDR3 bases are TGTGCCAGCAGCTTCAACGGCGCGGGGGGCTACGAG. This translates into CASSFNGAGGYE. The CDR3 in its entirety is CASSFNGAGGYEQYF.

Points on this clone: Sequencing ends 3 residues short of the CDR3 end; the germline J gene provides the rest. V is TRBV7-2 and J is TRBJ1-6; D might be TRBD1 (6 bases). Per germline, CDR1 SGHTA and CDR2 FQGNSA. The CDR3 is made up of 14 amino acids. The CDR3 DNA, read in part, is TGTGCCAGCAGCCCCCGGGGGGGGCAGTCGCCC. This translates into CASSPRGGQSP. The whole CDR3 reads CASSPRGGQSPLHF. Using reference TRBV7-2 and TRBJ1-6 for the parts outside the CDR3, the full variable domain is GAGVSQSPSNKVTEKGKDVELRCDPISGHTALYWYRQSLGQGLEFLIYFQGNSAPDKSGLPSDRFSAERTGGSVSTLTIQRTQQEDSAVYLCASSPRGGQSPLHFGNGTRLTVT.

At least ten counts were recorded for this clone. With the read ending 3 residues before the CDR3 end, the germline J gene is used to fill in that end. The chain uses TRBV19 and TRBJ2-3, with 10 bases fitting TRBD2. The CDR3 contains 18 residues. V dropped 5 bases and J dropped 1; count of bases not matched to a gene: 12. Germline lookup yields CDR1 LNHDA and CDR2 SQIVND (reference sequence). Partial CDR3 DNA: TGTGCCAGTAGTCCCCTAGGGGAGCGGGGGGGAGGCACAGATACG. It yields the protein CASSPLGERGGGTDT. The full CDR3 sequence reads CASSPLGERGGGTDTQYF.